This TCR beta chain was identified in a study of post-analysis software for immune sequencing data. Overall study results and limits: Patients with multiple sclerosis recorded significantly lower normalized Chao1 diversity than controls, the study found. Four to six TRBV segments, including TRBV5-6, TRBV5-1 and TRBV20-1, were more frequent in patients than controls.

Remarks on this clonotype: The antigen remains undetermined. At one end the junction does not follow the germline gene, possibly because of a read error.

The V gene's germline CDR1 is MGHRA and CDR2 YSYEKL. The CDR3 covers 13 residues. Included in the TCR beta cDNA libraries were unique molecular identifiers. Out of roughly 0.95 to 11 million T cells, about 520,000 cDNA molecules were generated. Each CDR3 protein is one row after TCRdb ran MiXCR on the PCR reads. The sample contains 750,000 to 950,000 distinct CDR3 sequences, roughly 50% of which appear only once. V and J are TRBV4-1 and TRBJ1-4; D uncertain. The source is a girl aged 10 to 17 with multiple sclerosis. Sequencing was carried out using blood. CDR3: CASGQVQLEKLFF. In DNA form, the CDR3 reads TGCGCCAGCGGCCAAGTGCAATTGGAAAAACTGTTTTTT.